This T cell receptor beta chain derives from a study of cytomegalovirus exposure and HLA in healthy donors. Study-level results: Serostatus for CMV was the only available immune exposure information. The authors listed about 170 TCR beta chains as cytomegalovirus-associated. After further analysis at a later stage, 16,951 TCR beta sequences were associated with HLA alleles at 0.05 false discovery rate. Per published accounts, TCR beta sequences correctly predicted the HLA-A and HLA-B alleles of most subjects.

Amplification used 60 Vbeta primers and 13 Jbeta primers. The assay was immunoSEQ multiplex PCR, and TCRdb's table has in-frame clones only and misses some. This table has about 130,000 clones, 65% to 90% appearing once. The CDR3 covers 16 residues. Germline assignment: CDR1 SGHRS and CDR2 YFSETQ. The V and J ends lost 0 bases and 0 bases, in that order; junction bases with no gene match: 4. This clone was observed a single time. Its antigen is not known. The rearrangement links TRBV5-1 to TRBJ1-1; 8 bases map to TRBD1. Sample: PBMCs. The receptor comes from a man aged 50-59 years in good health and CMV-seronegative. The CDR3 region has the DNA TGCGCCAGCAGCTTGGGACAGGGGATAATGAACACTGAAGCTTTCTTT. Its protein product is CASSLGQGIMNTEAFF.